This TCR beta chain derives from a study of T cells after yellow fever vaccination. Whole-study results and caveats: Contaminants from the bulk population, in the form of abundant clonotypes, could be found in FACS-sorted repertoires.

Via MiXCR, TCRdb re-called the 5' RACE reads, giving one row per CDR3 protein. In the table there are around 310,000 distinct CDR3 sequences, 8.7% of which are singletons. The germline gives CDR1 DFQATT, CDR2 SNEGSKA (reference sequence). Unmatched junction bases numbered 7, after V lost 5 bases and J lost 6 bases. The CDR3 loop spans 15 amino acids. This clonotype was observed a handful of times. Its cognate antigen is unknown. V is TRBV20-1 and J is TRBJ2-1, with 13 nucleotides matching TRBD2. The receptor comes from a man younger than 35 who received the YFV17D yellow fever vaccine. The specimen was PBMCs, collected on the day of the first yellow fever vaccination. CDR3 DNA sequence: TGCAGTGCTCCGCTAACTAGCGGGGGGGCCAATGAGCAGTTCTTC. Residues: CSAPLTSGGANEQFF.